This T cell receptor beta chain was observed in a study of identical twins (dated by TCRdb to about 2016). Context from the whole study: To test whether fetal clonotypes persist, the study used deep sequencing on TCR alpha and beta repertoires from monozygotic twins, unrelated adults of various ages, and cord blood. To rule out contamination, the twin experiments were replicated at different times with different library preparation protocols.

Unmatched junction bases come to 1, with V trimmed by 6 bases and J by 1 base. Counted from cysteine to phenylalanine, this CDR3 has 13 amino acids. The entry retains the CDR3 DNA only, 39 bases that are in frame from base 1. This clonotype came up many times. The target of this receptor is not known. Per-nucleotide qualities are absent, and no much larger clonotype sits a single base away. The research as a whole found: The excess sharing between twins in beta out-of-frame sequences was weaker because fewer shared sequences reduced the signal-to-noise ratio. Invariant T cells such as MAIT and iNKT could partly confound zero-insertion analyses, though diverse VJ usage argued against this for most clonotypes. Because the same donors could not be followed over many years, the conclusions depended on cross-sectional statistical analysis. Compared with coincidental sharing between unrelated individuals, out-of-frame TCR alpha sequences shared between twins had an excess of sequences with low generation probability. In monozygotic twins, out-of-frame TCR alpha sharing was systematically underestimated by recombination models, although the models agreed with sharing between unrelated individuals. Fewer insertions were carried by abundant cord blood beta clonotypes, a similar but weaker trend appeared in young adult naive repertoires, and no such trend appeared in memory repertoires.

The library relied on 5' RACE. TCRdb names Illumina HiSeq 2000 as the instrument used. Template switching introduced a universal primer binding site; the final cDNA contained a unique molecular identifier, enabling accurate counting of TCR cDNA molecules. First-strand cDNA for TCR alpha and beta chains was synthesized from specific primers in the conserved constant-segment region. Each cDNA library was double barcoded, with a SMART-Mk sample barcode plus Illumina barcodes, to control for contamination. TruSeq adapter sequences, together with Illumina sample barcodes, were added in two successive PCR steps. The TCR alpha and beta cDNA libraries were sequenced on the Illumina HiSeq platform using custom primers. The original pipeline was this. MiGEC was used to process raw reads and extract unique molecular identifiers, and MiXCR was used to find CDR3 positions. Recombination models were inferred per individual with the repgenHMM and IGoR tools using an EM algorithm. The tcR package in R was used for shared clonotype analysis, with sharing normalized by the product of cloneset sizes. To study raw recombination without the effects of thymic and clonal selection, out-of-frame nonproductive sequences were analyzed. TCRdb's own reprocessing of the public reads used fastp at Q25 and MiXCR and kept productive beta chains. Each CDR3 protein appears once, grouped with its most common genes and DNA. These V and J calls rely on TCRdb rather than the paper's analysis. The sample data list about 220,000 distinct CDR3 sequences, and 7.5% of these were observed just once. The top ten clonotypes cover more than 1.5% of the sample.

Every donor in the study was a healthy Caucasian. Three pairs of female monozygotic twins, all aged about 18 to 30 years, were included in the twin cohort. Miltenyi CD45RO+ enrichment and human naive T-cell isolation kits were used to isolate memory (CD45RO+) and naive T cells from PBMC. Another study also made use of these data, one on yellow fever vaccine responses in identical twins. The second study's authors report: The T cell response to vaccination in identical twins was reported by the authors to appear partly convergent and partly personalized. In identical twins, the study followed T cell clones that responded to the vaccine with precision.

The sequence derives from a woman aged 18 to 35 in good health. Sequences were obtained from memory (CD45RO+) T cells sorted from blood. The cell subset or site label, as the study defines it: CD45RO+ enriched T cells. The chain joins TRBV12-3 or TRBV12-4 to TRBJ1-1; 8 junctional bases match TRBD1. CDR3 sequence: CASRGTGNTEAFF. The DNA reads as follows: TGTGCCAGCAGGGGGACAGGGAACACTGAAGCTTTCTTT.